These 16 T cell receptor beta chains originate from one sample sequenced in a study of blood T cell repertoires in COVID-19. TCRdb's table, derived via immunoSEQ multiplex PCR, lists solely in-frame clones and lacks some. The sample yields hundreds of thousands of clones, approximately 83% seen once. The sequenced sample consisted of peripheral blood. The receptors derive from a woman in her forties with active or convalescent COVID-19.

V usage is TRBV10-3 and J usage is TRBJ1-2; D uncertain. V was pared by 2 bases and J by 0 bases, with 10 bases between. CDR1 is ENHRY and CDR2 is SYGVKD in the germline V gene. The CDR3 spans 15 residues. DNA for the CDR3: TGTGCCATCAGTGAGCTTACGGTCTCTAACTATGGCTACACCTTC. Protein sequence: CAISELTVSNYGYTF.

V gene TRBV7-9 combines with J gene TRBJ2-7, with 10 bases fitting TRBD2. Germline lookup yields CDR1 SEHNR and CDR2 FQNEAQ (reference sequence). CDR3 size: 15 residues. Trimming cost V 5 bases and J 4 bases; bases outside gene matches: 8. Written as DNA, the CDR3 is TGTGCCAGCAGCCTGGCTAGCGGGAGTATTTACGAGCAGTACTTC. Protein sequence: CASSLASGSIYEQYF.

The V gene is TRBV10-3, the J gene TRBJ2-7; D possibly corresponds to TRBD2 (6 bases). The V end lost 5 bases, the J end lost 3 bases, and 17 bases lay between the germline ends. The CDR3 extends over 15 amino acids. Looked up from germline, CDR1 is ENHRY and CDR2 is SYGVKD. CDR3 protein: CAISPIGGSFYEQYF. DNA of the CDR3: TGTGCCATCAGTCCTATCGGGGGAAGTTTCTACGAGCAGTACTTC.

The rearrangement links TRBV3-1 (or the pseudogene TRBV3-2) to TRBJ1-1, with 7 positions matching TRBD1. CDR3 length equals 13 residues. Trimming cost V 4 bases and J 10 bases; bases outside gene matches: 9. In germline, CDR1 is LGHDT, CDR2 YNNKEL (reference sequence). CDR3 sequence: CASSLFQGVGAFF. CDR3 coding DNA: TGTGCCAGCAGCCTATTTCAGGGGGTTGGAGCTTTCTTT.

This clone was seen a single time. The rearrangement uses TRBV9 and TRBJ2-2; 10 bases line up with TRBD2. From germline, CDR1 is SGDLS and CDR2 YYNGEE. Losses at the gene ends were 0 bases for V and 3 bases for J; bases not matched to a gene: 5. CDR3 length equals 17 residues. CDR3 sequence: CASSVEASGGHTGELFF. CDR3 DNA: TGTGCCAGCAGCGTAGAGGCTAGCGGGGGTCACACCGGGGAGCTGTTTTTT.

This clone was recorded a few times. This chain connects TRBV29-1 to TRBJ2-1, with 9 bases identical to TRBD2. Losses at the gene ends were 8 bases for V and 7 bases for J; bases not matched to a gene: 9. CDR1 is SQVTM, CDR2 ANQGSEA, per germline. This CDR3 is built from 13 residues. CDR3 sequence reads: CSLWGGGENEQFF. DNA for the CDR3: TGCAGCCTCTGGGGCGGGGGGGAAAATGAGCAGTTCTTC.

The V call is TRBV5-1, the J call TRBJ2-7, with 8 bases matching TRBD1. CDR3 length: 19 residues. Germline-derived CDR1 and CDR2 are SGHRS and YFSETQ. The V and J ends lost 3 bases and 2 bases, in that order; junction bases with no gene match: 19. This chain's CDR3 is CASSSIRDRRRVLTYEQYF. CDR3 DNA sequence: TGCGCCAGCAGCTCGATCCGGGACAGGAGAAGGGTTCTAACCTACGAGCAGTACTTC.

The rearrangement joins TRBV6-2 or TRBV6-3 to TRBJ1-5; perhaps TRBD1 as D (6 bases). Germline V lookup: CDR1 MNHEY, CDR2 SVGEGT. CDR3 length: 19 residues. V was pared by 5 bases and J by 0 bases, with 23 bases between. The chain's CDR3 is CASSPPFDRIRYSNQPQHF. DNA of the CDR3: TGTGCCAGCAGTCCCCCATTCGACAGGATCAGATATAGCAATCAGCCCCAGCATTTT.

The V gene is TRBV24-1, the J gene TRBJ1-1; TRBD1 is a possible D gene (6 bases). The germline V gene encodes CDR1 KGHDR and CDR2 SFDVKD. The CDR3 sequence is 15 residues long. Trimming removed 8 bases at V and 1 base at J, with 16 bases between. The CDR3 loop is CATNPTGLENTEAFF. The CDR3 DNA is TGTGCCACCAATCCTACAGGGTTGGAGAACACTGAAGCTTTCTTT.

The chain links TRBV6-5 to TRBJ1-2; D unclear. V lost 2 bases and J 1 base, leaving 11 bases between the germline ends. This CDR3 is 15 amino acids long. Germline assignment: CDR1 MNHEY and CDR2 SVGAGI. CDR3 amino acids: CASSYLMTGNYGYTF. The DNA for the CDR3 is TGTGCCAGCAGTTACCTCATGACGGGTAACTATGGCTACACCTTC.

This clone was seen a single time. The chain has TRBV5-1 and TRBJ1-2; possible D gene TRBD1, 6 bases. V shed 4 bases and J shed 3 bases, with 19 bases lying between them. CDR1 is SGHRS, CDR2 YFSETQ, per germline. CDR3 size: 16 residues. The CDR3 DNA is TGCGCCAGCAGCCCTTCGCCGGGGGGCCGGGACTATGGCTACACCTTC. Translated, it gives CASSPSPGGRDYGYTF.

The rearrangement joins TRBV5-8 to TRBJ2-3; D uncertain. The CDR3 has 16 residues. The V end was cut by 5 bases, the J end by 4 bases, with 20 bases between. Looked up from germline, CDR1 is SGHTS and CDR2 is YDEGEE. The CDR3 DNA reads TGTGCCAGCAGGTTTAATTCGGGTGATGTCGCAGATACGCAGTATTTT. Amino acids: CASRFNSGDVADTQYF.

The chain joins TRBV6-6 to TRBJ1-2; 9 bases align to TRBD1. CDR1 is MNHNY, CDR2 SVGAGI, per germline (reference sequence). The CDR3 has 12 residues. V lost 5 bases and J lost 8; bases outside the gene matches: 3. This chain's CDR3 is CASSRQGDGYTF. CDR3 nucleotides: TGTGCCAGCAGTAGACAGGGGGACGGCTACACCTTC.

The rearrangement links TRBV5-1 to TRBJ1-2; perhaps TRBD1 as D (5 bases). Trimming stripped 0 bases from V and 6 bases from J, with 9 bases between. Per the germline V gene, CDR1 is SGHRS and CDR2 is YFSETQ. The CDR3 spans 13 residues. CDR3 residues: CASSLGQSDGYTF. The CDR3 DNA sequence: TGCGCCAGCAGCTTGGGACAGAGCGATGGCTACACCTTC.

V usage is TRBV24-1 and J usage is TRBJ1-5; D gene uncertain. CDR3 length: 14 amino acids. CDR1 and CDR2 (germline): KGHDR, SFDVKD. V shed 3 bases and J shed 7 bases, with 12 bases lying between them. The CDR3 DNA sequence: TGTGCCACCAGTGATCCCCGGGGAGGGCAGCCCCAGCATTTT. It yields the protein CATSDPRGGQPQHF.

V gene TRBV21-1 combines with J gene TRBJ2-5; no DNA check was done on the table's D call, TRBD1. TRBV21-1 is an annotated pseudogene. This CDR3 is 14 amino acids long. In DNA form, the CDR3 reads TGTGCCAGCAGCAAAGGGGGCAGCCAAGAGACCCAGTACTTC. Its translation: CASSKGGSQETQYF.